The following is a T cell receptor beta chain sequence with its context. This record comes from a study of blood T cell repertoires in COVID-19. Trimming took 4 bases from V and 3 from J; bases not matched to a gene: 4. The CDR3 has 14 amino acids. The germline gives CDR1 SGHAT, CDR2 FQNNGV. Produced via immunoSEQ multiplex PCR; TCRdb's table is partial and in-frame only. The repertoire has more than 300,000 clones, around 84% of them found once; the top ten carry about 4.6%. Sequenced material: PBMCs or T cells enriched from blood (not recorded which). This TCR came from a man aged 30-40 years who had recovered from COVID-19. The chain links TRBV11-2 to TRBJ1-1, with TRBD1 matching over 8 bases. The CDR3 DNA is TGTGCCAGCAGCTCCGGACAGGGCTACACTGAAGCTTTCTTT. This gives the protein CASSSGQGYTEAFF.